The 9 T cell receptor beta chains reported below all come from one sample, sequenced in a study of T cells in Graves' hyperthyroidism and ophthalmopathy. TCR beta CDR3 regions were amplified from RNA. HTBI primers drove first-round RT-PCR of the TCR CDR3. TCRdb redid the calling of the multiplex PCR reads with MiXCR, one entry per CDR3 protein. The data show 95,000 to 110,000 distinct CDR3 sequences, with about 17% seen just once and about 42% held by the top ten. Sample: blood. The receptors were sampled from a woman aged 45-65 years with Graves' hyperthyroidism.

This clonotype was observed once. J is TRBJ1-6 and V is TRBV12-3 or TRBV12-4; D is possibly TRBD1 (5 bases). Trimming removed 4 bases from V and 9 bases from J, with 16 bases in between. CDR3 length: 15 residues. CDR3 loop: CASSWGTQQGSPLHF. In DNA form, the CDR3 reads TGTGCCAGCAGTTGGGGGACCCAGCAGGGTTCACCCCTCCACTTT.

Many counts were recorded for this clonotype. This rearrangement joins TRBV11-2 to TRBJ2-3; TRBD2 matches 12 bases. CDR3 size: 19 residues. Trimming cost V 0 bases and J 0 bases; bases outside gene matches: 7. In germline, CDR1 is SGHAT, CDR2 FQNNGV. The CDR3 reads CASSLDFGLAGSSTDTQYF. The CDR3 region has the DNA TGTGCCAGCAGCTTAGACTTCGGACTAGCGGGAAGTAGCACAGATACGCAGTATTTT.

This clonotype was detected only a few times. This sequence may be a read error, since a much larger clone differs from it by one base. The V gene is TRBV27, the J gene TRBJ2-5; 8 positions agree with TRBD2. Per the germline V gene, CDR1 is MNHEY and CDR2 is SMNVEV (reference sequence). J gave up 0 bases and V 11 bases, and 2 bases lay outside the gene matches. The CDR3 spans 12 residues. CDR3 nucleotide sequence: TGTGCCGGCGGGGGGAACCAAGAGACCCAGTACTTC. Its protein product is CAGGGNQETQYF.

This clonotype came up many times. The V call is TRBV20-1, the J call TRBJ2-3; 12 nucleotides match TRBD1. The V gene's germline CDR1 is DFQATT and CDR2 SNEGSKA (reference sequence). Losses at the gene ends were 6 bases for V and 7 bases for J; bases not matched to a gene: 14. This CDR3 has 16 residues. The chain's CDR3 is CSAPLPGQGAANTQYF. DNA of the CDR3: TGCAGTGCCCCTTTACCGGGACAGGGGGCCGCTAATACGCAGTATTTT.

This clonotype appeared many times. This sequence joins TRBV20-1 and TRBJ2-3; D unclear. The CDR3 is 11 residues long. Germline V lookup: CDR1 DFQATT, CDR2 SNEGSKA (reference sequence). V shed 6 bases and J shed 6 bases, with 10 bases lying between them. The CDR3 loop is CSAQPTDTQYF. The CDR3 coding sequence is TGCAGTGCCCAACCGACGGATACGCAGTATTTT.

The sample holds many counts of this clonotype. J is TRBJ2-3 and V is TRBV5-1; unclear D gene. This CDR3 contains 12 residues. V shed 0 bases and J shed 5 bases, with 4 bases lying between them. CDR1 SGHRS and CDR2 YFSETQ come from the germline V gene. The CDR3 DNA reads as TGCGCCAGCAGCTTGGACGTAGATACGCAGTATTTT. Its protein is CASSLDVDTQYF.

The sample holds a few counts of this clonotype. The chain couples TRBV7-8 to TRBJ2-7, with a possible D match to TRBD1 (5 bases). V was clipped by 0 bases and J by 0 bases, with 9 bases between them. CDR1 and CDR2 (germline): SGHVS, FQNEAQ. This CDR3 region has 15 residues. The chain's CDR3 is CASSLANQGSYEQYF. CDR3 coding DNA: TGTGCCAGCAGCTTAGCGAATCAGGGCTCCTACGAGCAGTACTTC.

In its sample, this clonotype was seen many times. The chain joins TRBV27 to TRBJ2-3; TRBD1 matches 9 bases. The CDR3 extends over 16 amino acids. The J segment lost 6 bases and the V segment lost 5 bases, leaving 12 bases of the junction unmatched. CDR1 is MNHEY and CDR2 is SMNVEV in the germline V gene (reference sequence). The CDR3 sequence is CASSRNPGQGWDTQYF. The CDR3 DNA is TGTGCCAGCAGTCGAAATCCGGGACAGGGTTGGGATACGCAGTATTTT.

This clonotype was observed many times. The gene calls are TRBV20-1 and TRBJ2-1, with no clear D. CDR1 is DFQATT and CDR2 is SNEGSKA in the germline V gene (reference sequence). Trimming cost V 3 bases and J 0 bases, with 12 bases left between them. The length of the CDR3 is 15 residues. CDR3 sequence: CSASPGTLSYNEQFF. In DNA, the CDR3 is TGCAGTGCTAGCCCCGGAACCCTCTCCTACAATGAGCAGTTCTTC.